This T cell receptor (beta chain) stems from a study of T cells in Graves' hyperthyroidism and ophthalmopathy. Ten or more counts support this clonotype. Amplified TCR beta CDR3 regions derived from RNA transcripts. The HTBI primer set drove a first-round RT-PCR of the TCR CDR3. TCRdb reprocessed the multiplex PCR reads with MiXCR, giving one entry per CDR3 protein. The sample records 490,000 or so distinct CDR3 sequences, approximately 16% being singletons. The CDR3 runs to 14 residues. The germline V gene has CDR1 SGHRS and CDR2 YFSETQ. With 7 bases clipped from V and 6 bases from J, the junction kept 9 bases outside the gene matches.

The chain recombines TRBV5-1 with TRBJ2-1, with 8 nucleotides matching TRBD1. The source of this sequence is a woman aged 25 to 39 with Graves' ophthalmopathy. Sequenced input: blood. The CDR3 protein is CASQVRGPVNEQFF. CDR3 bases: TGCGCCAGCCAGGTCAGGGGGCCCGTCAATGAGCAGTTCTTC.